Described below is a single T cell receptor (beta chain) sequence and its context. The record originates from a study of blood T cell repertoires in COVID-19. Clones were sequenced by immunoSEQ multiplex PCR, and TCRdb holds only the in-frame ones, with some missing. Among 650,000 to 800,000 clones listed, around 89% were seen once. Germline loops: CDR1 MGHDK, CDR2 SYGVNS. This CDR3 region has 16 residues. V was clipped by 0 bases and J by 7 bases, with 18 bases between them. This receptor was obtained from a woman aged 18-29 years with acute or convalescent COVID-19. This chain links TRBV25-1 with TRBJ1-2; no firm D call. The source material was peripheral blood. CDR3 region: CASSEYWSGDLGGYTF. In DNA form, the CDR3 reads TGTGCCAGCAGTGAATATTGGAGCGGGGATTTGGGTGGCTACACCTTC.